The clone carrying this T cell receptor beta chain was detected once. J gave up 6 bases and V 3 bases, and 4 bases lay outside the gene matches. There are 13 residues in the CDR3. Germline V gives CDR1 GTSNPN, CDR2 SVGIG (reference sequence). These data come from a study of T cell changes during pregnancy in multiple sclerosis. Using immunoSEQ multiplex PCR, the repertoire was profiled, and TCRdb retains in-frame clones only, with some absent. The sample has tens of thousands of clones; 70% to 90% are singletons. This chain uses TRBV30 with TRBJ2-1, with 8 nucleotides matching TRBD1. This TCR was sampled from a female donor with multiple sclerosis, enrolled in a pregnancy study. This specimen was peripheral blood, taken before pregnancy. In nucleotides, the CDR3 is TGTGCCTGGAGCAGGGGGCTTATCAATGAGCAGTTCTTC. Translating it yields CAWSRGLINEQFF.